This T cell receptor (beta chain) was observed in a study of T cells in narcolepsy. Study information: Enrolled donors included narcolepsy type 1 or type 2 patients and healthy controls.

The CDR3 runs to 11 residues. V dropped 5 bases and J dropped 12 bases, with 16 bases sitting between them. Per germline, CDR1 GTSNPN and CDR2 SVGIG (reference sequence). Clones were read by immunoSEQ multiplex PCR, and TCRdb kept only the in-frame ones, dropping some. The repertoire holds about 30,000 clones, with 75% to 90% as singletons. Note on this clone: The antigen is unknown.

General study results and limits: Reportedly, autoreactive clonotypes were serially detected in patients' blood but not controls'. Comparing one patient's CSF and blood CD4+ clonotypes highlighted HCRT- and TRIB2-specific autoreactive clonotypes.

The sequenced sample consisted of CD45RA- memory CD4+ T cells from PBMCs. The clonotype was recovered from a human donor with narcolepsy. This sequence joins TRBV30 and TRBJ1-1, with D maybe TRBD1 (6 bases). DNA of the CDR3: TGTGCCTGGGGGACACCTTTGATAACTTTCTTT. Translated: CAWGTPLITFF. Filled out from reference TRBV30 and TRBJ1-1, the complete variable domain reads SQTIHQWPATLVQPVGSPLSLECTVEGTSNPNLYWYRQAAGRGLQLLFYSVGIGQISSEVPQNLSASRPQDRQFILSSKKLLLSDSGFYLCAWGTPLITFFGQGTRLTVV.